These 9 T cell receptor beta chains came from one sample sequenced in a study of OX40 agonist ivuxolimab in advanced cancers. Generated by immunoSEQ multiplex PCR, the TCRdb table keeps only in-frame clones and is missing some. The sample shows 50,000 to 60,000 clones, around nine tenths of them seen only once. Sequenced here: CD4+ or CD8+ T cells sorted from blood, sampled in a trial of the OX40 agonist ivuxolimab. The receptors come from an adult with an advanced solid tumor such as melanoma, head and neck, liver or kidney cancer.

In this sample, this clone turned up a few times. The chain recombines TRBV6-5 with TRBJ1-1; D possibly corresponds to TRBD1 (5 bases). V was trimmed by 2 bases and J by 3 bases, leaving 16 bases between them. The length of the CDR3 is 16 residues. CDR1 and CDR2 from the germline V gene are MNHEY and SVGAGI. This CDR3 reads CASSYAGRGGDTEAFF. In nucleotides, the CDR3 is TGTGCCAGCAGTTACGCGGGCCGGGGGGGAGACACTGAAGCTTTCTTT.

The V gene is TRBV6-6, the J gene TRBJ2-7; possible D gene TRBD1, 5 bases. CDR3 size: 14 residues. Trimming removed 0 bases from V and 5 bases from J, with 11 bases in between. The germline V gene has CDR1 MNHNY and CDR2 SVGAGI (reference sequence). The CDR3 here is CASSYSTRVHEQYF. In DNA, the CDR3 is TGTGCCAGCAGTTACTCGACCAGGGTCCACGAGCAGTACTTC.

The chain carries TRBV4-3 and TRBJ2-7; TRBD1 matches 8 bases. From germline, CDR1 is LGHNA and CDR2 YSLEER. The V gene end was trimmed by 5 bases and the J gene end by 4 bases; junction bases not matched to a gene: 4. The CDR3 loop spans 13 amino acids. CDR3: CASSVQGDYEQYF. The DNA for the CDR3 is TGCGCCAGCAGCGTACAGGGGGATTACGAGCAGTACTTC.

J is TRBJ1-4 and V is TRBV7-9; D is possibly TRBD1 (5 bases). The CDR3 runs 15 residues. The V gene lost 1 base and the J gene lost 5 bases, with 11 bases spanning the gap. The germline V gene has CDR1 SEHNR and CDR2 FQNEAQ (reference sequence). CDR3 in DNA: TGTGCCAGCAGCTTAGTGGGGGGATTGAATGAAAAACTGTTTTTT. Its protein product is CASSLVGGLNEKLFF.

This chain links TRBV5-1 with TRBJ2-2; tentative D call: TRBD2 (5 bases). CDR1 is SGHRS, CDR2 YFSETQ, per germline. The CDR3 is 16 residues long. The V gene lost 1 base and the J gene lost 6 bases, with 16 bases spanning the gap. The CDR3 spells CASSLFVTSGPGELFF. CDR3 nucleotides: TGCGCCAGCAGCTTGTTCGTTACTAGTGGGCCCGGGGAGCTGTTTTTT. The complete variable domain, with remaining parts taken from reference TRBV5-1 and TRBJ2-2, reads KAGVTQTPRYLIKTRGQQVTLSCSPISGHRSVSWYQQTPGQGLQFLFEYFSETQRNKGNFPGRFSGRQFSNSRSEMNVSTLELGDSALYLCASSLFVTSGPGELFFGEGSRLTVL.

In DNA form, the CDR3 reads TGTGCCAGCAGCCCACCGGGACAGGCAATCCCCCAGCATTTT. This gives the protein CASSPPGQAIPQHF. The J gene is TRBJ1-5, the V gene TRBV7-8; TRBD1 aligns across 8 bases. The CDR3 loop spans 14 amino acids. CDR1 and CDR2 from the germline V gene are SGHVS and FQNEAQ. Trimming took 5 bases from V and 10 from J; bases not matched to a gene: 10.

The rearrangement uses TRBV14 and TRBJ2-1, with D maybe TRBD1 (5 bases). Trimming removed 2 bases from V and 12 bases from J, with 11 bases in between. The germline CDR1 and CDR2 sequences are SGHDN and FVKESK. The CDR3 is 12 amino acids. DNA for the CDR3: TGTGCCAGCAGCCAATCAGGACACTTGCAGTTCTTC. It translates to CASSQSGHLQFF.

V and J are TRBV9 and TRBJ2-5; 8 nucleotides match TRBD2. J lost 4 bases, V lost 0 bases, and 5 bases had no gene match. This CDR3 is built from 15 residues. The germline CDR1 and CDR2 sequences are SGDLS and YYNGEE. This chain's CDR3 is CASSVAGAGGETQYF. The DNA of the CDR3 is TGTGCCAGCAGCGTAGCTGGGGCGGGAGGAGAGACCCAGTACTTC.

J is TRBJ2-5 and V is TRBV15; 11 bases fit TRBD2. Trimming at V came to 11 bases and at J to 3 bases, leaving 8 bases not matched to a gene. This CDR3 contains 14 residues. Germline V lookup: CDR1 LNHNV, CDR2 YYDKDF (reference sequence). As DNA, the CDR3 is TGTGCCTCAAGATTAGCGGGAGGGAAAGAGACCCAGTACTTC. Protein: CASRLAGGKETQYF.